The rows below give T cell receptor beta chains drawn from one sample of a study of T cell responses to AZD1222 COVID-19 vaccine. The protocol was immunoSEQ multiplex PCR, while the TCRdb copy is restricted to in-frame clones and leaves out a portion. The sample includes about 110,000 clones, approximately 94% seen only once; the top ten take about 3.1%. Sequences were derived from peripheral blood, sampled 28 days after the second AZD1222 dose. These receptors all stem from an adult who received the AZD1222 COVID-19 vaccine. Each CDR3 is given with its conserved first and last residue. The order of the fields is CDR3 length, V gene, CDR3 protein.

cdr3_length: 14
v_call: TRBV5-6
cdr3_aa: CASSLGLSNQPQHF

cdr3_length: 15
v_call: TRBV5-1
cdr3_aa: CASSFSGVLTYEQYF

cdr3_length: 16
v_call: TRBV5-6
cdr3_aa: CASSRTGGEEGEKLFF

cdr3_length: 14
v_call: TRBV19
cdr3_aa: CASSIEGGTGELFF

cdr3_length: 16
v_call: TRBV18
cdr3_aa: CASSGAPIYSNQPQHF

cdr3_length: 13
v_call: TRBV7-8
cdr3_aa: CASSPTGNYGYTF

cdr3_length: 13
v_call: TRBV12-3/TRBV12-4
cdr3_aa: CASRGGFSYEQYF

cdr3_length: 17
v_call: TRBV6-2/TRBV6-3
cdr3_aa: CASSYGGGQGSTDTQYF

cdr3_length: 16
v_call: TRBV5-6
cdr3_aa: CASSLGGIHSNQPQHF

cdr3_length: 16
v_call: TRBV5-1
cdr3_aa: CASSNRDRWTMETQYF

cdr3_length: 11
v_call: TRBV2
cdr3_aa: CASSGYNEQFF

cdr3_length: 15
v_call: TRBV15
cdr3_aa: CATRVDRDSYNEQFF

cdr3_length: 14
v_call: TRBV6-4
cdr3_aa: CASSDLSGWDEQFF

cdr3_length: 9
v_call: TRBV19
cdr3_aa: CASGGGYTF

cdr3_length: 12
v_call: TRBV4-1
cdr3_aa: CASRGEQNTIYF

cdr3_length: 16
v_call: TRBV10-2
cdr3_aa: CASSESGGHPYNEQFF

cdr3_length: 12
v_call: TRBV6-4
cdr3_aa: CASSEQGSGYTF

cdr3_length: 15
v_call: TRBV5-1
cdr3_aa: CASSPGGNQGEKLFF

cdr3_length: 14
v_call: TRBV6-6
cdr3_aa: CASSYGAGDGGYTF

cdr3_length: 15
v_call: TRBV27
cdr3_aa: CASSLDTTPYNEQFF

cdr3_length: 17
v_call: TRBV11-3
cdr3_aa: CASSLGSTSGGADEQFF

cdr3_length: 14
v_call: TRBV28
cdr3_aa: CASRHTRGLLGYTF

cdr3_length: 12
v_call: TRBV27
cdr3_aa: CASGGGTYEQYF

cdr3_length: 14
v_call: TRBV6-5
cdr3_aa: CASRPGGPSETQYF

cdr3_length: 17
v_call: TRBV18
cdr3_aa: CASSRSFGQGSFAPLHF

cdr3_length: 14
v_call: TRBV2
cdr3_aa: CASSPTSRWETQYF

cdr3_length: 13
v_call: TRBV6-5
cdr3_aa: CASSFPSTDTQYF

cdr3_length: 17
v_call: TRBV4-1
cdr3_aa: CASSPTGQRTLNTEAFF

cdr3_length: 14
v_call: TRBV5-6
cdr3_aa: CASSNPGPYNEQFF

cdr3_length: 15
v_call: TRBV6-5
cdr3_aa: CASNTTGPNTGELFF

cdr3_length: 15
v_call: TRBV19
cdr3_aa: CASSIGLAVTYEQYF

cdr3_length: 12
v_call: TRBV6-6
cdr3_aa: CASSIWGPEAFF

cdr3_length: 13
v_call: TRBV3-1/TRBV3-2
cdr3_aa: CASSQEGGGTQYF

cdr3_length: 15
v_call: TRBV10-3
cdr3_aa: CAISDPNRPNTEAFF

cdr3_length: 14
v_call: TRBV7-2
cdr3_aa: CASSPGAVKETQYF

cdr3_length: 15
v_call: TRBV27
cdr3_aa: CASNSGHRGNRGYTF

cdr3_length: 13
v_call: TRBV7-8
cdr3_aa: CASSHAATYEQYF

cdr3_length: 14
v_call: TRBV5-1
cdr3_aa: CASSLLAGGREQFF

cdr3_length: 12
v_call: TRBV7-9
cdr3_aa: CALRGETDTQYF

cdr3_length: 15
v_call: TRBV4-1
cdr3_aa: CASSQPYASDEKLFF

cdr3_length: 13
v_call: TRBV24-1
cdr3_aa: CATSGVGGDTQYF

cdr3_length: 14
v_call: TRBV2
cdr3_aa: CASSEAAVLTEAFF

cdr3_length: 17
v_call: TRBV10-2
cdr3_aa: CASSEGRGFASNQPQHF

cdr3_length: 15
v_call: TRBV4-1
cdr3_aa: CASSPLRTVIYGYTF

cdr3_length: 12
v_call: TRBV3-1/TRBV3-2
cdr3_aa: CASGYKGTEAFF

cdr3_length: 13
v_call: TRBV6-5
cdr3_aa: CASAKQGHGGYTF

cdr3_length: 14
v_call: TRBV18
cdr3_aa: CASSPGEVYQPQHF

cdr3_length: 16
v_call: TRBV3-1/TRBV3-2
cdr3_aa: CASSQPQGQGGDGYTF

cdr3_length: 16
v_call: TRBV10-1
cdr3_aa: CASSESHTVRTGELFF

cdr3_length: 14
v_call: TRBV7-9
cdr3_aa: CASSFVDGPYEQYF

cdr3_length: 12
v_call: TRBV19
cdr3_aa: CASSMEGSEQYF

cdr3_length: 19
v_call: TRBV7-9
cdr3_aa: CASSPPGVAVLSSYNEQFF

cdr3_length: 15
v_call: TRBV7-9
cdr3_aa: CASSLTGGDNSPLHF

cdr3_length: 16
v_call: TRBV19
cdr3_aa: CASDNPAGVLGYGYTF